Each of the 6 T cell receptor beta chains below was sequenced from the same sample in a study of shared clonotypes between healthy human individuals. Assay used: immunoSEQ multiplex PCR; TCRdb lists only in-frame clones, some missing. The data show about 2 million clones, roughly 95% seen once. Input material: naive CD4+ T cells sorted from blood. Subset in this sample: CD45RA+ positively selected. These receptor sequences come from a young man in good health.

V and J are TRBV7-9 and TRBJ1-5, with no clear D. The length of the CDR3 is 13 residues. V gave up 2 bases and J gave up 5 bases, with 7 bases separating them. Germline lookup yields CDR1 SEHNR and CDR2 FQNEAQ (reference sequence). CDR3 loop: CASSLMTDQPQHF. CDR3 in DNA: TGTGCCAGCAGCTTAATGACTGATCAGCCCCAGCATTTT.

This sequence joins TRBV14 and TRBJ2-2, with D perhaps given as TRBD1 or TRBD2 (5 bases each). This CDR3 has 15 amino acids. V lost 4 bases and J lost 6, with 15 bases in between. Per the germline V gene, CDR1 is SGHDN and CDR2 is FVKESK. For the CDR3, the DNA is TGTGCCAGCAGCCTTAGGCGTGTGGGGGCCGGGGAGCTGTTTTTT. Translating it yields CASSLRRVGAGELFF.

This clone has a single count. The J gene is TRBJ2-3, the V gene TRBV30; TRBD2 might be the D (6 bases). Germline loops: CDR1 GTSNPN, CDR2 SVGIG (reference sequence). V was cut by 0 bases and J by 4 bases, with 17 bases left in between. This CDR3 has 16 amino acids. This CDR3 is CAWSVSRRALADTQYF. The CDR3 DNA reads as TGTGCCTGGAGTGTATCAAGGAGGGCCCTCGCAGATACGCAGTATTTT.

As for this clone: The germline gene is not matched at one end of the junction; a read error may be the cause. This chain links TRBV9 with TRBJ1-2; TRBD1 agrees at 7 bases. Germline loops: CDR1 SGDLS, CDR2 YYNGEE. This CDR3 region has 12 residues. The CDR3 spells CASSSQPGTVTF. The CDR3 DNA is TGTGCCAGCAGCTCCCAACCCGGGACAGTTACGTTC.

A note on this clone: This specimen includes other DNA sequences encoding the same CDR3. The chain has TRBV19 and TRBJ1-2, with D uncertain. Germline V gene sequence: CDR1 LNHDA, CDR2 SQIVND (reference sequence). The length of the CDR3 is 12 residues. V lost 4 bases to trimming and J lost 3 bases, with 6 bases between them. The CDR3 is CASSRGDYGYTF. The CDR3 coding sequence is TGTGCCAGTAGTAGGGGTGACTATGGCTACACCTTC.

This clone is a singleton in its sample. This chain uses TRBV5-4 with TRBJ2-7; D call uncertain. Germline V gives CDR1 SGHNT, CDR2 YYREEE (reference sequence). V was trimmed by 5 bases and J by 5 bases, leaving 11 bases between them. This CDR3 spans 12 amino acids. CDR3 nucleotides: TGTGCCAGCAGTAACGGCCCTAACGAGCAGTACTTC. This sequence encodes CASSNGPNEQYF. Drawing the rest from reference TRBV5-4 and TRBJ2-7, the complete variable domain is ETGVTQSPTHLIKTRGQQVTLRCSSQSGHNTVSWYQQALGQGPQFIFQYYREEENGRGNFPPRFSGLQFPNYSSELNVNALELDDSALYLCASSNGPNEQYFGPGTRLTVT.